The 24 T cell receptor beta chains below come from one sample, sequenced in a study of post-analysis software for immune sequencing data. Findings and limits, study-wide: The study found TRBV5-6, TRBV5-1 and TRBV20-1 among a few TRBV segments more frequent in patients than controls.

The library was made from cDNA and included unique molecular identifiers. TCRdb reprocessed the PCR reads with MiXCR, giving one entry per CDR3 protein. The sample has about 500,000 distinct CDR3 sequences, roughly 45% seen once. No antigen has been assigned to these receptors. Sequenced material: blood. These TCRs come from a girl aged 10-17 years with multiple sclerosis.

The chain is built from TRBV2 and TRBJ1-4; TRBD1 matches 9 bases. J lost 8 bases, V lost 7 bases, and 11 bases had no gene match. The CDR3 loop spans 15 amino acids. CDR1 is SNHLY and CDR2 is FYNNEI in the germline V gene. DNA for the CDR3: TGTGCCAGCATTGGTTCCGGGACAGGGTACGAAAAACTGTTTTTT. Its protein is CASIGSGTGYEKLFF.

With regard to this clonotype: One end of the junction fails to match germline, which may point to a read error. CDR3 DNA sequence: TGTGCCATCAGTGACGCCGGGACTAGCACCGCCAATAAGCAGTTCTTC. Its translation is CAISDAGTSTANKQFF. The V call is TRBV10-3, the J call TRBJ2-5; the match to TRBD2 covers 9 bases. The end of the DNA aligns better with TRBJ2-1, so the J call may be wrong. Germline loops: CDR1 ENHRY, CDR2 SYGVKD. This CDR3 is built from 16 residues.

This clonotype appeared once. The V and J genes are TRBV9 and TRBJ1-2, with a weak D call TRBD1 (5 bases). There are 15 residues in the CDR3. V lost 3 bases to trimming and J lost 4 bases, with 16 bases between them. Germline V gene data show CDR1 as SGDLS and CDR2 as YYNGEE. This CDR3 reads CASSENRDFPYGYTF. CDR3 bases: TGTGCCAGCAGCGAAAATCGGGACTTCCCCTATGGCTACACCTTC. The variable domain in full, completed from reference TRBV9 and TRBJ1-2, reads DSGVTQTPKHLITATGQRVTLRCSPRSGDLSVYWYQQSLDQGLQFLIQYYNGEERAKGNILERFSAQQFPDLHSELNLSSLELGDSALYFCASSENRDFPYGYTFGSGTRLTVV.

The genes are TRBV12-3 or TRBV12-4 and TRBJ2-7, with 7 bases matching TRBD2. The CDR3 runs 15 residues. V was clipped by 4 bases and J by 4 bases; unmatched bases: 10. Here the CDR3 reads CASSSVGGVSYEQYF. Written as DNA, the CDR3 is TGTGCCAGCAGTTCGGTGGGAGGGGTCTCGTACGAGCAGTACTTC.

In its sample, this clonotype was seen a few times. V gene TRBV7-2 combines with J gene TRBJ1-1; TRBD1 agrees at 7 bases. Per the germline V gene, CDR1 is SGHTA and CDR2 is FQGNSA. The CDR3 has 15 amino acids. The junction had 6 bases not matched to a gene; V was cut back by 1 base and J by 4 bases. In DNA form, the CDR3 reads TGTGCCAGCAGCTTAGACGTACAGGGGAGCACTGAAGCTTTCTTT. Translation gives CASSLDVQGSTEAFF.

J is TRBJ1-2 and V is TRBV27; no firm D call. From germline, CDR1 is MNHEY and CDR2 SMNVEV (reference sequence). This CDR3 comprises 13 residues. V was trimmed by 2 bases and J by 6 bases, leaving 10 bases between them. The CDR3 DNA sequence: TGTGCCAGCAGTTTAGGACGGTTCGATGGCTACACCTTC. This encodes CASSLGRFDGYTF.

In this sample, this clonotype turned up a few times. This chain links TRBV9 with TRBJ2-3, with D unresolved. Germline CDR1 is SGDLS and CDR2 is YYNGEE. The CDR3 covers 15 residues. V was cut by 0 bases and J by 0 bases, with 8 bases left in between. The CDR3 protein is CASSVGVDSTDTQYF. CDR3 bases: TGTGCCAGCAGCGTAGGGGTCGATAGCACAGATACGCAGTATTTT.

This clonotype was recorded only once. The V and J genes are TRBV5-4 and TRBJ2-1, with TRBD1 matching 8 bases. V shed 4 bases and J 7 bases; nucleotides not matched to a gene: 10. There are 15 residues in the CDR3. CDR1 and CDR2 (germline): SGHNT, YYREEE (reference sequence). CDR3 region: CASSPDRATRNEQFF. CDR3 sequence (DNA): TGTGCCAGCAGCCCGGACAGGGCGACTAGGAATGAGCAGTTCTTC.

Points on this clonotype: Germline is not matched at one junction end, which may reflect a read error. This chain joins TRBV2 and TRBJ2-1; 11 bases fit TRBD2. CDR3 length: 16 amino acids. Germline assignment: CDR1 SNHLY and CDR2 FYNNEI. This CDR3 is CVSRGLTSGSSGEQFF. CDR3 coding DNA: TGTGTCAGCCGCGGTTTAACTAGCGGGAGTTCGGGTGAGCAGTTCTTC.

V and J are TRBV3-1 and TRBJ1-5; D gene ambiguous. The germline CDR1 and CDR2 sequences are LGHDT and YNNKEL (reference sequence). With 0 bases removed from V and 0 bases from J, the gap between germline ends came to 3 bases. The CDR3 is 14 amino acids. DNA for the CDR3: TGTGCCAGCAGCCAAGATCCTAGCAATCAGCCCCAGCATTTT. Translated, it gives CASSQDPSNQPQHF.

The chain combines TRBV29-1 with TRBJ2-7, with D unresolved. This CDR3 is 14 amino acids long. Germline assignment: CDR1 SQVTM and CDR2 ANQGSEA. V was pared by 2 bases and J by 3 bases, with 14 bases between. CDR3 DNA sequence: TGCAGCGTTGAAAGTGGGTGGCCCAGCTACGAGCAGTACTTC. It is translated as CSVESGWPSYEQYF.

J is TRBJ1-5 and V is TRBV19; D call uncertain. The V end lost 8 bases, the J end lost 2 bases, and 13 bases lay between the germline ends. Germline CDR1 and CDR2: LNHDA and SQIVND (reference sequence). The CDR3 is 14 residues long. The CDR3 spells CASAAGSRNQPQHF. Here the CDR3 DNA reads TGTGCCAGTGCAGCGGGGAGCCGCAATCAGCCCCAGCATTTT.

The rearrangement joins TRBV7-2 to TRBJ2-3, with unresolved D. V was cut by 5 bases and J by 0 bases, with 9 bases left in between. The CDR3 contains 14 residues. Germline values: CDR1 SGHTA, CDR2 FQGNSA. The CDR3 loop is CASSQLRSTDTQYF. The CDR3 DNA sequence: TGTGCCAGCAGCCAACTAAGGAGCACAGATACGCAGTATTTT.

The chain has TRBV7-6 and TRBJ1-5; D uncertain. The germline V gene has CDR1 SGHVS and CDR2 FNYEAQ. V gave up 8 bases and J gave up 3 bases, with 11 bases separating them. The CDR3 has 13 amino acids. The DNA for the CDR3 is TGTGCCAGCGGCCGACCTAACAATCAGCCCCAGCATTTT. It is translated as CASGRPNNQPQHF.

This rearrangement joins TRBV12-3 or TRBV12-4 to TRBJ2-1; D is ambiguous. The CDR3 runs to 12 residues. The V end was cut by 6 bases, the J end by 2 bases, with 5 bases between. The CDR3 is CASSGTYNEQFF. The CDR3 DNA sequence: TGTGCCAGCAGCGGTACCTACAATGAGCAGTTCTTC.

This clonotype was counted between two and nine times. The chain has TRBV5-1 and TRBJ2-3; TRBD2 aligns across 7 bases. CDR1 and CDR2 (germline): SGHRS, YFSETQ. The V segment lost 0 bases and the J segment 0 bases; nucleotides outside the gene matches: 7. The CDR3 runs 17 residues. Here the CDR3 reads CASSLAWSGISTDTQYF. The CDR3 nucleotides read TGCGCCAGCAGCTTGGCCTGGAGCGGGATAAGCACAGATACGCAGTATTTT.

J is TRBJ2-5 and V is TRBV12-3 or TRBV12-4; 9 bases map to TRBD2. The V and J ends lost 5 bases and 10 bases, in that order; junction bases with no gene match: 8. This CDR3 is built from 13 residues. CDR3 residues: CASSMGLAGIQYF. The CDR3 DNA is TGTGCCAGCAGTATGGGGCTAGCGGGAATCCAGTACTTC.

The rearrangement uses TRBV20-1 and TRBJ2-4, with 8 bases aligning to TRBD1. The J call may be incorrect, as the DNA end agrees better with TRBJ2-7. Germline values: CDR1 DFQATT, CDR2 SNEGSKA (reference sequence). The CDR3 loop spans 14 amino acids. CDR3 nucleotides: TGCAGTGCGGAGTTCGCCAGGGGGCCCTACGAGCAGTACTTC. Translated: CSAEFARGPYEQYF.

The chain employs TRBV5-1 and TRBJ2-1, with 9 positions matching TRBD2. CDR3 size: 16 residues. V trimming: 2 bases; J trimming: 10 bases; junction bases outside the gene matches: 13. CDR1 is SGHRS and CDR2 is YFSETQ in the germline V gene. This CDR3 is CASSLHSSGSPEEQFF. The CDR3 DNA is TGCGCCAGCAGCTTACATAGTAGCGGGAGCCCTGAAGAGCAGTTCTTC.

This clonotype was recorded once. The CDR3 nucleotides read TGCGCCAGCAGCCAAGGTAGCGGGAGGCGGGGAGAAGAGACCCAGTACTTC. Its translation: CASSQGSGRRGEETQYF. This chain joins TRBV4-3 and TRBJ2-5; 10 bases are a match to TRBD2. The length of the CDR3 is 17 residues. V lost 1 base and J lost 3; bases outside the gene matches: 8. Looked up from germline, CDR1 is LGHNA and CDR2 is YSLEER.

This clonotype has only a few counts. The chain couples TRBV3-1 to TRBJ1-5; D unresolved. The CDR3 loop spans 14 amino acids. V was pared by 1 base and J by 6 bases, with 10 bases between. Germline V gene lookup returns CDR1 LGHDT and CDR2 YNNKEL (reference sequence). The DNA of the CDR3 is TGTGCCAGCAGCCAAGCCGGACGCCTTCAGCCCCAGCATTTT. As protein: CASSQAGRLQPQHF.

This clonotype was seen a few times. The rearrangement joins TRBV7-8 to TRBJ2-1, with 9 positions matching TRBD2. This CDR3 has 16 residues. Trimming took 2 bases from V and 8 from J; bases not matched to a gene: 10. Looked up from germline, CDR1 is SGHVS and CDR2 is FQNEAQ. CDR3 protein: CASSLRKTSGNDEQFF. Here the CDR3 DNA reads TGTGCCAGCAGCTTAAGGAAGACTAGCGGAAACGATGAGCAGTTCTTC.

The rearrangement links TRBV20-1 to TRBJ2-1; 9 bases match TRBD2. Per germline, CDR1 DFQATT and CDR2 SNEGSKA (reference sequence). Trimming at V came to 1 base and at J to 4 bases, leaving 5 bases not matched to a gene. The CDR3 covers 15 residues. In DNA, the CDR3 is TGCAGTGCTAGAGGACTAGCGGTAAATTACAATGAGCAGTTCTTC. Protein sequence: CSARGLAVNYNEQFF.

This clonotype was counted only a few times. The chain has TRBV7-3 and TRBJ2-1; D possibly corresponds to TRBD1 (6 bases). Trimming removed 5 bases from V and 6 bases from J, with 14 bases in between. CDR3 length equals 14 residues. The V gene's germline CDR1 is SGHTA and CDR2 FQGTGA. The CDR3 sequence is CASSPDLGGNEQFF. CDR3 in DNA: TGTGCCAGCAGCCCGGACCTAGGGGGCAATGAGCAGTTCTTC.